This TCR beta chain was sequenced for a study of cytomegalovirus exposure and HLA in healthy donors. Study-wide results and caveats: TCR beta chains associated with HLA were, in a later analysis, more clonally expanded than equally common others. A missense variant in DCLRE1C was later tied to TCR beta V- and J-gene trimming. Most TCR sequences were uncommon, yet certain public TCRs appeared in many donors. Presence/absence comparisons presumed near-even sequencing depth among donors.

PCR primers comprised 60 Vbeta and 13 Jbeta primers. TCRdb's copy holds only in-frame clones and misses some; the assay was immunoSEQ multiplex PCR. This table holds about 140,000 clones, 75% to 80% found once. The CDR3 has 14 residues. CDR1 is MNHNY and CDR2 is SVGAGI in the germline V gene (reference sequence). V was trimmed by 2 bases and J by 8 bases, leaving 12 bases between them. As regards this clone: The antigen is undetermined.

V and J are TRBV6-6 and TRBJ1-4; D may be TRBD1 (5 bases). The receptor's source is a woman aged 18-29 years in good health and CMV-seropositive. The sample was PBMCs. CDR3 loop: CASSYEGREEKLFF. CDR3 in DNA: TGTGCCAGCAGTTACGAGGGGAGGGAGGAAAAACTGTTTTTT.